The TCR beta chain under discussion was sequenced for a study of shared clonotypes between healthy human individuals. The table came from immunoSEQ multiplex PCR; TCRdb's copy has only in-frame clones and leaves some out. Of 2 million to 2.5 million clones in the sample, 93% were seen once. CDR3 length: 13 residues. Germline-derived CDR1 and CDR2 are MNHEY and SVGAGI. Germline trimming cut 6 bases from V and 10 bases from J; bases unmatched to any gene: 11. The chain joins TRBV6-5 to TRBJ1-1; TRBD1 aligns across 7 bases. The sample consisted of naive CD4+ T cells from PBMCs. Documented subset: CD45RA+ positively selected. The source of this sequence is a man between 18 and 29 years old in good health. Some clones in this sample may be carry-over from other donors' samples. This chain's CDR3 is CASRAPGGKGAFF. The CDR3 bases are TGTGCCAGCAGGGCCCCAGGGGGAAAGGGAGCTTTCTTT.